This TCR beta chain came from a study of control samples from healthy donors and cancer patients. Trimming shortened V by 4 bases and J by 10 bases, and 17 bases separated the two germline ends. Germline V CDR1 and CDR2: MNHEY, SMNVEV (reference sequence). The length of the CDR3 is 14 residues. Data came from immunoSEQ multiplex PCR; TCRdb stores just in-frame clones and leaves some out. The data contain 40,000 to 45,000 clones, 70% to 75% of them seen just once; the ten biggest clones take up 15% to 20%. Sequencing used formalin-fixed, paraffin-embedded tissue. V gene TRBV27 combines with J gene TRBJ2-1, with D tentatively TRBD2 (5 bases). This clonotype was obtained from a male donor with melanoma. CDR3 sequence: CASSWFGRTAEQFF. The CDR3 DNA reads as TGTGCCAGCAGTTGGTTTGGGAGAACGGCCGAGCAGTTCTTC.